These T cell receptor beta chains were read from a single sample in a study of T cells after somatic rescue of genetic block. Clones were sequenced by immunoSEQ multiplex PCR, and TCRdb holds only the in-frame ones, with some missing. The table records just over 14,000 clones, around 70% of them present only once. The sequenced sample was peripheral blood mononuclear cells (PBMCs). The receptor set was obtained from a boy aged 5 to 17. The CDR3 runs from the conserved cysteine through the conserved F or W. D genes are given only for firm matches. Only some rows state a clone size, as once, few, many or a class for expanded clones.

D	size	V	J	DNA	CDR3
-	few	TRBV28	TRBJ1-2	TGTGCCAGCAGCCTAGGACTCGAAGGCTATGGCTACACCTTC	CASSLGLEGYGYTF
-	once	TRBV15	TRBJ2-7	TGTGCCACCAGCAGAGAGGGGGCCGGGCCACCCTACGAGCAGTACTTC	CATSREGAGPPYEQYF
TRBD1	-	TRBV7-9	TRBJ2-3	TGTGCCAGCAGCTTAACCCGACAGGGTCGCACAGATACGCAGTATTTT	CASSLTRQGRTDTQYF
-	-	TRBV6-5	TRBJ2-7	TGTGCCAGCATACGGCCGAGCTCCTACGAGCAGTACTTC	CASIRPSSYEQYF
TRBD2	few	TRBV13	TRBJ2-3	TGTGCCAGCAGCTTCGGACTAGCGGGGCCTAGCACAGATACGCAGTATTTT	CASSFGLAGPSTDTQYF
-	-	TRBV5-6	TRBJ2-7	TGTGCCAGCAGCTGGGGAGATTACGAGCAGTACTTC	CASSWGDYEQYF
TRBD2	-	TRBV10-1	TRBJ2-1	TGCGCCAGCATTAAGGGACTAGCGGGGGGGGAGTCCTACAATGAGCAGTTCTTC	CASIKGLAGGESYNEQFF
TRBD2	-	TRBV9	TRBJ2-3	TGTGCCAGCAGCGCGATAGCGGGGGGCCGCACAGATACGCAGTATTTT	CASSAIAGGRTDTQYF
TRBD2	-	TRBV15	TRBJ2-5	TGTGCCACCAGTGCAGGGAGGGTCCAGTACTTC	CATSAGRVQYF
-	-	TRBV5-4	TRBJ2-3	TGTGCCAGCAGCTTGGCCCTACGACAGTCTAGCACAGATACGCAGTATTTT	CASSLALRQSSTDTQYF
-	once	TRBV18	TRBJ2-1	TGTGCCAGCTCACGGGTGGAAGGGACAAATGAGCAGTTCTTC	CASSRVEGTNEQFF
-	-	TRBV19	TRBJ2-6	TGTGCCAGTAGTCCTCACAGCATCTCTGGGGCCAACGTCCTGACTTTC	CASSPHSISGANVLTF
TRBD1	-	TRBV6-1	TRBJ2-7	TGTGCCAGCAGTGAAGCACCCGGGACAGGGGCCTACGAGCAGTACTTC	CASSEAPGTGAYEQYF
-	-	TRBV2	TRBJ2-5	TGTGCCAGCAGCGGGGGTATGGAGACCCAGTACTTC	CASSGGMETQYF
-	few	TRBV6-6	TRBJ2-7	TGTGCCAGCAGGGAGGGGTTTTACGAGCAGTACTTC	CASREGFYEQYF
-	medium-sized	TRBV30	TRBJ1-6	TGTGCCTGGGAGCCGTTAGGGAGCTCCTATAATTCACCCCTCCACTTT	CAWEPLGSSYNSPLHF
-	once	TRBV6-5	TRBJ1-2	TGTGCCAGCAGTTACTCCCGGAACAGGGCGTATGGCTACACCTTC	CASSYSRNRAYGYTF
TRBD1	-	TRBV27	TRBJ1-4	TGTGCCAGCAGTTCCCGGGACAGGGGGTCGTTTAATGAAAAACTGTTTTTT	CASSSRDRGSFNEKLFF
-	-	TRBV6-5	TRBJ2-2	TGTGCCAGCAGTTACCCAAGTGTCTACACCGGGGAGCTGTTTTTT	CASSYPSVYTGELFF
-	-	TRBV7-8	TRBJ1-2	TGTGCCAGCAGCTTAGAGGGCAGAGGGGGCTACACCTTC	CASSLEGRGGYTF
TRBD2	-	TRBV7-6	TRBJ2-2	TGTGCCAGCAGCTTAAATGCGGGAGGAATCACCGGGGAGCTGTTTTTT	CASSLNAGGITGELFF
TRBD2	-	TRBV10-3	TRBJ2-7	TGTGCCATCAGTGAGTCGGGGGGGTCCTCCTACGAGCAGTACTTC	CAISESGGSSYEQYF